The clone carrying this T cell receptor (beta chain) was counted only a few times. Its specificity is unknown. This specimen comes from a study of T cell repertoires in cytomegalovirus infection. In the study overall: A matching HLA type, together with CMV infection, was signaled by public TCR beta signatures. Regarding the study as a whole: Dominating the ex vivo response were TCR beta clonotypes that were CMV-specific and HLA-C-restricted.

MiXCR was run by TCRdb on the reads, yielding one entry per CDR3 protein. This table has around 630,000 distinct CDR3 sequences, approximately 24% appearing once. The germline V gene has CDR1 SEHNR and CDR2 FQNEAQ (reference sequence). The CDR3 totals 15 residues. Trimming shortened V by 5 bases and J by 3 bases, and 16 bases separated the two germline ends. V usage is TRBV7-9 and J usage is TRBJ1-2; the D is unclear. The TCR was taken from a human donor in good health (CMV status not recorded). Some clones in this sample may be carry-over from other donors' samples. The specimen sequenced was CD8+ T cells from PBMCs. CDR3 DNA: TGTGCCAGCAGCCCAAGAGGAGGGCCGCACTATGGCTACACCTTC. It translates to CASSPRGGPHYGYTF.